The clone carrying this T cell receptor beta chain was recorded only once. This sample is drawn from a study of shared T cell receptors in the human thymus. The CDR3 has 14 amino acids. The ends lost 6 bases at V and 3 bases at J; junction bases unmatched: 4. Germline V gives CDR1 MNHEY, CDR2 SVGAGI. Measured with immunoSEQ multiplex PCR; TCRdb has only the in-frame clones, and not every one. The sample lists about 660,000 clones, 88% occurring once. The same specimen was also included in a second study, on human thymus T cells. That paper notes: All donors were healthy Finnish infants who were undergoing corrective surgery to treat congenital heart defects. Resected material from corrective heart surgery provided the thymus tissue analysed. Unrelated individuals had highly overlapping thymic repertoires, as reported in related research.

The receptor comes from a boy under two years old with a congenital heart defect. The sample consisted of thymocytes. The gene calls are TRBV6-5 and TRBJ2-2, with 7 positions matching TRBD1. CDR3 bases: TGTGCCAGCAGCCCCGACAGGGACACCGGGGAGCTGTTTTTT. It yields the protein CASSPDRDTGELFF.